The clone carrying this T cell receptor beta chain showed up just a few times. Antigen unknown. Unexposed donor CD4+ T cells date from about 2011-2019, before the COVID-19 pandemic. The cells were cultured for over eight days before CD4+ T cells were isolated. Fresh IL-2 medium replaced half the medium on days 3 and 7. TCRdb's copy holds only in-frame clones and misses some; the assay was immunoSEQ multiplex PCR. The data show fewer than 25,000 clones, with around 68% seen just once and roughly 19% held by the top ten. This entry belongs to a study of CD4 T cells in relation to SARS-CoV-2 and coronaviruses. The CDR3 has 15 amino acids. Germline V gives CDR1 LGHDT, CDR2 YNNKEL (reference sequence). V lost 1 base, J lost 0 bases, and 9 bases lay in between.

The chain carries TRBV3-1 (or the pseudogene TRBV3-2) and TRBJ1-2; D not certain. The sequenced material came from CD4+ T cells from PBMCs, cultured in vitro. This receptor was obtained from a human donor in good health. The CDR3 reads CASSQVSAANYGYTF. As DNA, the CDR3 is TGTGCCAGCAGCCAAGTTAGTGCGGCTAACTATGGCTACACCTTC.